The clone carrying this T cell receptor beta chain was counted at least ten times. Its antigen is not known. The germline V gene encodes CDR1 MNHEY and CDR2 SVGAGI. Trimming removed 6 bases at V and 6 bases at J, with 12 bases between. The CDR3 length is 13 residues. This record comes from a study of OX40 agonist ivuxolimab in advanced cancers. Study context: Patients were treated with ivuxolimab, an agonistic anti-OX40 (CD134) antibody. In this trial design, patients received ivuxolimab intravenously at 0.01 to 10 mg/kg every 2 weeks. Partial responses were seen in three patients, one with hepatocellular carcinoma and two with cutaneous melanoma. Overall study findings and caveats: The study found that CD8+ T cells averaged more expanded clones than CD4+.

Libraries were prepared by immunoSEQ multiplex PCR; TCRdb keeps only in-frame clonotypes and omits some of them. The sample lists over 75,000 clones; about 89% were seen once. This specimen was CD4+ or CD8+ T cells sorted from blood, taken in a trial of the OX40 agonist ivuxolimab. V gene TRBV6-5 combines with J gene TRBJ1-5, with a weak D call TRBD1 (6 bases). This sequence was found in an adult with an advanced solid tumor such as melanoma, head and neck, liver or kidney cancer. The CDR3 nucleotides read TGTGCCAGCAGGAACAGGGTAGGTCAGCCCCAGCATTTT. Translation gives CASRNRVGQPQHF.